The source of this T cell receptor (beta chain) is a study of T cells in tuberculosis (dated by TCRdb to 2016 to 2019). Background on the whole study: The study combined CD1B tetramers and high-throughput TCR immunosequencing to characterize T cells specific for the mycobacterial lipid antigen glucose monomycolate (GMM). A South African clinical cohort compared IGRA-negative adolescents, IGRA-positive adolescents with latent tuberculosis and adults with active tuberculosis, 9 to 11 per group. PBMC from active tuberculosis patients were archived either before standard anti-tuberculosis treatment began or within 7 days of its start. Study-wide findings and limitations: The smaller NN-distances in active tuberculosis patients were driven in part by shorter CDR3-alpha lengths, while the difference seen for TCR-beta was not statistically significant. Which clinical samples got chosen depended on the availability of cryopreserved specimens, and the active tuberculosis cases were adults, whereas the controls were adolescents. An accuracy of 87% (AUROC approximately 0.93) was reached by a classifier using the diverse GMM-specific repertoire, compared with around 70% accuracy when GEM motif frequencies were used. Compared with IGRA-negative controls, TCR-alpha repertoires from active tuberculosis had smaller mean NN-distances to GMM-specific TCRs, which suggests that these TCRs underwent clonal expansion.

The sample's time point label, decoded: new active TB diagnosis, blood taken before or within 7 days of starting treatment. Patients with active tuberculosis were defined as newly diagnosed, HIV-seronegative South African adults aged 18 years or older. Confirmation of active tuberculosis came from positive sputum smear microscopy and/or a positive M. tuberculosis culture. Immunosequencing was performed on unsorted cryopreserved PBMC, with around 100,000 T cells per clinical donor covered on average. As regards this clone: Its antigen remains unidentified. No much larger clone exists at a distance of one base, and base qualities are not known.

Spanning cysteine to phenylalanine, the CDR3 consists of 14 amino acids. Just CDR3 DNA is preserved here, 42 bases in frame from base 1. CDR1 SGDLS and CDR2 YYNGEE were looked up in the germline V gene. V lost 4 bases and J lost 5 bases, and the count of bases not matched to a germline gene is 7. The immunoSEQ multiplex PCR assay was used to generate TCR libraries, with TCR-beta and/or TCR-alpha/delta assays applied to each sample. The Illumina high-throughput platform was used to sequence the amplified TCR libraries. From the authors' description of their analysis: Clustering and dimensionality reduction relied on pairwise TCRdist distances among GMM-specific receptors from T cells that were either sorted ex vivo or expanded in vitro. The score assigned to each clinical repertoire was mean NN-distance, meaning the average TCRdist to the nearest 10% of tetramer-positive reference sequences. GEM TCR motif frequency was computed as the fraction of unique TCRs matching known GEM sequences by V/J usage and CDR3 length. Active tuberculosis was classified by linear discriminant analysis with leave-one-out cross-validation, implemented in scikit-learn. Held by TCRdb, this immuneACCESS table contains in-frame sequences only and omits some clones. Under half of the omission traces to an unresolved V gene where checked; the cause of the rest is unknown. That table is the source of V, J and clone size, and D and trimming were worked out from the DNA. The sample table holds tens of thousands of clones, of which 70% to 90% were seen once. The biggest ten clones account for 14% to 15% of the sample.

The sample here was PBMCs, taken at tuberculosis diagnosis. The V gene is TRBV9 and the J gene is TRBJ1-2; 8 of the junction bases match TRBD1. The receptor was derived from an adult with tuberculosis. The DNA is as follows: TGTGCCAGCAGCAGCGGACAGGGATGGTATGGCTACACCTTC. The resulting protein is CASSSGQGWYGYTF.